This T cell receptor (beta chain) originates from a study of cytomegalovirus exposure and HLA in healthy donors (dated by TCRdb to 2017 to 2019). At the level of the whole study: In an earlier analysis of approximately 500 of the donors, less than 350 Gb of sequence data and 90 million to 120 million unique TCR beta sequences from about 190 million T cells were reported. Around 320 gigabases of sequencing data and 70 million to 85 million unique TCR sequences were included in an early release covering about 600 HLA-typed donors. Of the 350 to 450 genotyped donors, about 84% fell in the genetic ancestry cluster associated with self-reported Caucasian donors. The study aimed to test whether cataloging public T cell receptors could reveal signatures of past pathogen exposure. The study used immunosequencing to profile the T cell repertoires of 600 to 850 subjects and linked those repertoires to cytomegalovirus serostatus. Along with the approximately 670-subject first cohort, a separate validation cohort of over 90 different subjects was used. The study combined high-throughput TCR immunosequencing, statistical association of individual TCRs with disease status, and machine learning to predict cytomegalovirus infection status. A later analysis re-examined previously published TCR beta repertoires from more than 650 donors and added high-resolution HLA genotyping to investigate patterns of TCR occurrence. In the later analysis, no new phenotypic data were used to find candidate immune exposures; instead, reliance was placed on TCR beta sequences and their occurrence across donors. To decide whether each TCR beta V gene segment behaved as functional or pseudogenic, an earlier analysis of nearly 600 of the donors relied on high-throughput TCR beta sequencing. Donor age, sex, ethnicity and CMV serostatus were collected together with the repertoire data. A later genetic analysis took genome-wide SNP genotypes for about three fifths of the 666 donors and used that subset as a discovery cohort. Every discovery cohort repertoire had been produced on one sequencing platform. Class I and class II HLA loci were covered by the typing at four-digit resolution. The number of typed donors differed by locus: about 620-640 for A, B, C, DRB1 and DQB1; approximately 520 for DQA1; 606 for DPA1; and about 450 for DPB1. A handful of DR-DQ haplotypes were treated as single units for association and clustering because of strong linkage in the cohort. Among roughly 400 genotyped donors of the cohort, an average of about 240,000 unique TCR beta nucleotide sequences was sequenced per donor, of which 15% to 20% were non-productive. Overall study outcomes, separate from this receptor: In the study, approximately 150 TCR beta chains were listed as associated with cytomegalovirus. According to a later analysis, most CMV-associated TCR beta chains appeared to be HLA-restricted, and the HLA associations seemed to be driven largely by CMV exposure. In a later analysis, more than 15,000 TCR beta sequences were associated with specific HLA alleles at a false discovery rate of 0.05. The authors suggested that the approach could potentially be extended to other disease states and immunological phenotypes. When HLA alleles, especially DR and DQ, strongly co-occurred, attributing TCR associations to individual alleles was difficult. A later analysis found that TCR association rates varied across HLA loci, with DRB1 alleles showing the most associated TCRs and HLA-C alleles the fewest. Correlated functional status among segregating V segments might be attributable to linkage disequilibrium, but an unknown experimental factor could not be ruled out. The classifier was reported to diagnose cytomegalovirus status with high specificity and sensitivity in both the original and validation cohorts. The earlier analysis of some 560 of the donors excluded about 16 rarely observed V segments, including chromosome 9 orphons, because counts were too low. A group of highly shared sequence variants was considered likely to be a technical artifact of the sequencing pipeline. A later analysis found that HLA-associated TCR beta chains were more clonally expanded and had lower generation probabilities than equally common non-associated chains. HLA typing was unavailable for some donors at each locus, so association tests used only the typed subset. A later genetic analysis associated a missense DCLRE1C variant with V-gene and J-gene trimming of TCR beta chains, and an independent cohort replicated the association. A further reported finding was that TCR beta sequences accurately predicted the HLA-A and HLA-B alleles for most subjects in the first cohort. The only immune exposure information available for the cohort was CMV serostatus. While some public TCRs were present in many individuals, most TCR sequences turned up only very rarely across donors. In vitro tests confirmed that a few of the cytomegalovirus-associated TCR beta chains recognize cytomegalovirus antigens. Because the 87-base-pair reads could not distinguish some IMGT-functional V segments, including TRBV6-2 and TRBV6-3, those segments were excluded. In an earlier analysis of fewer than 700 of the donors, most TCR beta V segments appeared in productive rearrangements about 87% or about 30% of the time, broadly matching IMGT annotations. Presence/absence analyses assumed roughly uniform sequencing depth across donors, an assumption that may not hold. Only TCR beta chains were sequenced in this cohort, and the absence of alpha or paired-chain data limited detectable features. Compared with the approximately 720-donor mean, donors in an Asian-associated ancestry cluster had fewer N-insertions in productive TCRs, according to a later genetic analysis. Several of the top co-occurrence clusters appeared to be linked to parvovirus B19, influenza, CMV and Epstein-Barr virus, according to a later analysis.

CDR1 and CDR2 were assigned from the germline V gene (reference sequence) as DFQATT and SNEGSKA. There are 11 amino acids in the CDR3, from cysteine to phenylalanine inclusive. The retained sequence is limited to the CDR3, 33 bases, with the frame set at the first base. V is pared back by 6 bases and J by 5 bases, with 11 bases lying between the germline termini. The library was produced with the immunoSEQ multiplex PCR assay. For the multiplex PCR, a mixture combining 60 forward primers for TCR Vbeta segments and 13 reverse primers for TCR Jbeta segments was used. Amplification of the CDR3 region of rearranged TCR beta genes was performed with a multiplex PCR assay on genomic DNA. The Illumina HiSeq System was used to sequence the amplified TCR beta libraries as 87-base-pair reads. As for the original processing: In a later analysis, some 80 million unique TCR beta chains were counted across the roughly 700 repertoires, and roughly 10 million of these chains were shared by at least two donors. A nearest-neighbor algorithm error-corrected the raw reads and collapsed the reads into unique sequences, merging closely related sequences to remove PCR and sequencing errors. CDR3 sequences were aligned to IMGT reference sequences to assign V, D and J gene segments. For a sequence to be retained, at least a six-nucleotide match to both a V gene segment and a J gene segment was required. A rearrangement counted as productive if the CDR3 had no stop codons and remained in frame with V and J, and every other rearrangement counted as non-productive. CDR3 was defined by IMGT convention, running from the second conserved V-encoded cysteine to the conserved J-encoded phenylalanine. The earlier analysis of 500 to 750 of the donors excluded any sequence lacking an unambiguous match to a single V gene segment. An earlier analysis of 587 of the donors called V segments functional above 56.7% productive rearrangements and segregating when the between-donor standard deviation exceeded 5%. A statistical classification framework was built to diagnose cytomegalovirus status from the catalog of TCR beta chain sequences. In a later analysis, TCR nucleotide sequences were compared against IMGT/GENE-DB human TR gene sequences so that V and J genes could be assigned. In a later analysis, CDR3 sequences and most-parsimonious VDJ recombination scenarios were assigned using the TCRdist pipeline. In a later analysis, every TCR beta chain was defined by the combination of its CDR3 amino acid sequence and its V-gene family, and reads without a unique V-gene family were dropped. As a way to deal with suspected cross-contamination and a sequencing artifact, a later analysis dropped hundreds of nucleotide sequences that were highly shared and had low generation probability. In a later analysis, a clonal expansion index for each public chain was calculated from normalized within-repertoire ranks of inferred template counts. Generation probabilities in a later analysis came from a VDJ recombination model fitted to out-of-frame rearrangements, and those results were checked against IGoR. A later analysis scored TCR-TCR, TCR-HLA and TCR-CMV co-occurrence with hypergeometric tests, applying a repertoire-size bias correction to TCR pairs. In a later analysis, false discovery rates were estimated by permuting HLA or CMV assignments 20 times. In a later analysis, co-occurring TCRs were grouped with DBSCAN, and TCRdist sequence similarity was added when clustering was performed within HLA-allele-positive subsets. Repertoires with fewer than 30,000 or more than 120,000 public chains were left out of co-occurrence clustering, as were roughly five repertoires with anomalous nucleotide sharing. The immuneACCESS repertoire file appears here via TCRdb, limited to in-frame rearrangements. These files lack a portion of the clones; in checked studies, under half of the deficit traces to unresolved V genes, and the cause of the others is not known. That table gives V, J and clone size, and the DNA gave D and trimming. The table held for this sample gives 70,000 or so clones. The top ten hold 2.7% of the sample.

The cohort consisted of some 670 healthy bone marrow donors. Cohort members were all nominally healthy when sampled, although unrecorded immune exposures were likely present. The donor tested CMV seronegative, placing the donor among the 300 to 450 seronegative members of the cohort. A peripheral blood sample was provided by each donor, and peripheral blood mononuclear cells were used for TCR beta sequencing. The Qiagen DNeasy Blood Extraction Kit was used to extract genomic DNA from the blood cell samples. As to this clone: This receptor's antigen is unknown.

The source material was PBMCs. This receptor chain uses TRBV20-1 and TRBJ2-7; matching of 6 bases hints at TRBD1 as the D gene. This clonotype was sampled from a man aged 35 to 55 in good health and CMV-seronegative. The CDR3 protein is CSAVQGHEQYF. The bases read TGCAGTGCCGTACAGGGCCACGAGCAGTACTTC.